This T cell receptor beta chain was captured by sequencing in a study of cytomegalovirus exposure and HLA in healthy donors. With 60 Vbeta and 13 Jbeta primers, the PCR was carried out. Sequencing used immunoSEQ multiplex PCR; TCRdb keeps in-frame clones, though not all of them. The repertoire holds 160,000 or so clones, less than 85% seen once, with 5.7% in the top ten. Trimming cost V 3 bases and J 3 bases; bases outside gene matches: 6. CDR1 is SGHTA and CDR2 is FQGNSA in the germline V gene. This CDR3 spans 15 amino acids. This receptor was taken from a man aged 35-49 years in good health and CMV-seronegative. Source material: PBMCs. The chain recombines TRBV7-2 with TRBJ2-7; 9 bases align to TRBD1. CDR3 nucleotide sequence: TGTGCCAGCAGCTTTTACAGGGGGCCAGACTACGAGCAGTACTTC. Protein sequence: CASSFYRGPDYEQYF. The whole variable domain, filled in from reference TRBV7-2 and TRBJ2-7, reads GAGVSQSPSNKVTEKGKDVELRCDPISGHTALYWYRQSLGQGLEFLIYFQGNSAPDKSGLPSDRFSAERTGGSVSTLTIQRTQQEDSAVYLCASSFYRGPDYEQYFGPGTRLTVT.